This T cell receptor beta chain is drawn from a study of CD8+CD57+ T cells in acquired aplastic anemia. Study in general: Across the sorted CD4+ and CD8+ cells, DNA amounts averaged about 3 ug.

Whole-study results and caveats: For CD8+ Simpson's diversity, patients and controls showed no significant difference. Patients shared some 30 CD8+ CDR3 sequences with controls.

The V gene's germline CDR1 is SGHVS and CDR2 FNYEAQ. This CDR3 region has 14 residues. Turning to this clonotype: The antigen is unknown. At one end, the junction sequence differs from germline, possibly due to a read error.

The TCR beta profiling, which covered VDJ combination and CDR3 sequence, was carried out using genomic DNA as the template. TCRdb redid the calling of the reads with MiXCR, one entry per CDR3 protein. The sample lists around 50,000 distinct CDR3 sequences; about 56% were seen once. By flow cytometry, patients selected for sequencing had shown an expansion of CD8+CD57+ cells. Patients had not yet gotten any therapy when their blood was taken for sampling. The sequenced sample was sorted CD4+, CD8+, or CD8+CD57+ T cells (not recorded which) from PBMCs. The rearrangement joins TRBV7-6 to TRBJ2-1; perhaps TRBD1 as D (6 bases). The receptor's source is a human donor with aplastic anemia. The CDR3 protein is CATSLTGSYNGQFF. As DNA, the CDR3 is TGTGCCACCAGCTTGACAGGCTCCTACAATGGGCAGTTCTTC.